The 3 T cell receptor beta chains in this list originate from one sample, sequenced in a study of blood T cell repertoires in COVID-19. Here immunoSEQ multiplex PCR was the method, and the copy in TCRdb shows in-frame clones only, minus some. The sample has about 100,000 clones, about 90% seen once. The sample comprised peripheral blood. The source is a man over 45 with acute or convalescent COVID-19.

In this sample, this clone turned up a few times. This rearrangement joins TRBV5-1 to TRBJ2-2, with 11 bases matching TRBD1. V dropped 4 bases and J dropped 4; count of bases not matched to a gene: 6. The CDR3 loop spans 16 amino acids. Germline V gene lookup returns CDR1 SGHRS and CDR2 YFSETQ. Here the CDR3 reads CASSGRDRGSTGELFF. CDR3 DNA: TGCGCCAGCAGCGGCCGGGACAGGGGGAGCACCGGGGAGCTGTTTTTT.

The chain combines TRBV11-2 with TRBJ2-7, with D maybe TRBD1 (5 bases). Trimming removed 5 bases at V and 0 bases at J, with 17 bases between. The CDR3 sequence is 16 residues long. Germline-derived CDR1 and CDR2 are SGHAT and FQNNGV. In DNA, the CDR3 is TGTGCCAGCAGCCCCGGGCTGGGGCCCAGCTCCTACGAGCAGTACTTC. This codes for CASSPGLGPSSYEQYF.

This clone was counted a few times. The V and J genes are TRBV5-1 and TRBJ1-6; tentative D call: TRBD1 (6 bases). The germline V gene encodes CDR1 SGHRS and CDR2 YFSETQ. Trimming took 4 bases from V and 10 from J, leaving 18 bases between them. The CDR3 loop spans 15 amino acids. CDR3 region: CASSPGRDTGSPLHF. The CDR3 DNA follows: TGCGCCAGCAGCCCGGGCCGGGACACGGGATCACCCCTCCACTTT.